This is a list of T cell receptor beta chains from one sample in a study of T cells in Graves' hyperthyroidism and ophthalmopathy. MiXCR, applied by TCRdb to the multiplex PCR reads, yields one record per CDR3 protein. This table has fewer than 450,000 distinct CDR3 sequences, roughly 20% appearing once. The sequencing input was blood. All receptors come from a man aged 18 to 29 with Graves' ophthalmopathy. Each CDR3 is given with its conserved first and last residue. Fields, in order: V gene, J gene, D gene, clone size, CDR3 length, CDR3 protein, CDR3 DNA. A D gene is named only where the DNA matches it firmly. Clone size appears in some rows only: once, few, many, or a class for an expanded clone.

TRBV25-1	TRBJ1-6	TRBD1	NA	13	CASRGTGVTPLHF	TGTGCCAGCAGGGGGACAGGGGTTACACCCCTCCACTTT
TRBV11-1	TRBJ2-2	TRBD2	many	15	CASGRSGGDTGELFF	TGTGCCAGCGGCAGGAGCGGGGGGGACACCGGGGAGCTGTTTTTT
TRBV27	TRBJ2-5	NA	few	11	CASKPGETQYF	TGTGCCAGCAAGCCTGGGGAGACCCAGTACTTC
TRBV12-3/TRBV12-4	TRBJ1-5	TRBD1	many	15	CASSRTGASNQPQHF	TGTGCCAGCAGCCGGACAGGAGCCAGCAATCAGCCCCAGCATTTT
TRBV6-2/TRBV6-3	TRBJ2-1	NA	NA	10	CASSPNEQFF	TGTGCCAGCAGCCCCAATGAGCAGTTCTTC
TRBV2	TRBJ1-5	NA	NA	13	CASRPQGGGPQHF	TGTGCCAGCAGACCACAGGGAGGGGGGCCCCAGCATTTT
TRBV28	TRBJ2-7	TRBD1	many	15	CASSRRQGALYEQYF	TGTGCCAGCAGTCGCCGACAGGGTGCCCTTTACGAGCAGTACTTC
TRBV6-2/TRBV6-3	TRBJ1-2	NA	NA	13	CASSYSDLYGYTF	TGTGCCAGCAGTTACTCGGACCTCTACGGCTACACCTTC
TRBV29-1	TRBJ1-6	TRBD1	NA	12	CSAAGGNSPLHF	TGCAGCGCAGCAGGGGGCAATTCACCCCTCCACTTT
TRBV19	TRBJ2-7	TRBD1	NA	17	CASSIRPLGRGTHEQYF	TGTGCCAGTAGTATACGTCCCCTGGGCAGGGGGACCCACGAGCAGTACTTC
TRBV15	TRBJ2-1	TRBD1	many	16	CATSRARDRPYNEQFF	TGTGCCACCAGCAGAGCGAGGGACAGGCCTTACAATGAGCAGTTCTTC
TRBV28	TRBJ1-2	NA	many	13	CASLSRTNYGYTF	TGTGCCAGCTTAAGCAGGACTAACTATGGCTACACCTTC
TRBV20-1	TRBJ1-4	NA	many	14	CSARDLRSNEKLFF	TGCAGTGCTAGAGATCTTCGCTCTAATGAAAAACTGTTTTTT
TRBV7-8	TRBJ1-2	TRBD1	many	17	CASSSSGTGGITYGYTF	TGTGCCAGCAGCTCCTCCGGGACAGGTGGCATAACCTATGGCTACACCTTC
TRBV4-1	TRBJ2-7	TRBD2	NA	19	CASSQDGPSGSRTSYEQYF	TGCGCCAGCAGCCAAGATGGGCCTAGCGGGAGCCGAACCTCCTACGAGCAGTACTTC
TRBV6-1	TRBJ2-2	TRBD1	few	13	CASSGQGFGELFF	TGTGCCAGCAGTGGACAGGGTTTCGGGGAGCTGTTTTTT
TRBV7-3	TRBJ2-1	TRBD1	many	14	CASSSPGQGDEQFF	TGTGCCAGCAGCTCCCCGGGACAGGGGGATGAGCAGTTCTTC
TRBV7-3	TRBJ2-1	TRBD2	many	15	CASSPGASGGQEQFF	TGTGCCAGCAGTCCTGGGGCTAGCGGGGGACAAGAGCAGTTCTTC
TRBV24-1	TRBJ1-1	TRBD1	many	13	CATRGQVNTEAFF	TGTGCCACCAGAGGACAGGTGAACACTGAAGCTTTCTTT
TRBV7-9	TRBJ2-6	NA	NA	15	CASSSPGGGANVLTF	TGTGCCAGCAGCTCCCCAGGGGGGGGGGCCAACGTCCTGACTTTC
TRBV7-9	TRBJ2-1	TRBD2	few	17	CASSERMTSGGRGEQFF	TGTGCCAGCAGCGAGCGGATGACTAGCGGGGGGCGGGGTGAGCAGTTCTTC
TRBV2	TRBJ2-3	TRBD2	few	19	CASSVPPGLAGGSTDTQYF	TGTGCCAGCAGTGTGCCCCCGGGACTAGCGGGGGGATCCACAGATACGCAGTATTTT
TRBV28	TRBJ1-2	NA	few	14	CASSSQGWKDGYTF	TGTGCCAGCAGTTCCCAAGGGTGGAAGGATGGCTACACCTTC
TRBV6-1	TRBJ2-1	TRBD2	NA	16	CASSTTGTSVHNEQFF	TGTGCCAGCAGCACCACCGGGACTAGCGTTCACAATGAGCAGTTCTTC
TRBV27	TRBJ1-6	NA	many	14	CASTRRGRNSPLHF	TGTGCCAGCACCCGGCGGGGACGGAATTCACCCCTCCACTTT
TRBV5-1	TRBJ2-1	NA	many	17	CASSWRGTGGSYNEQFF	TGCGCCAGCAGCTGGCGGGGTACAGGAGGGTCCTACAATGAGCAGTTCTTC
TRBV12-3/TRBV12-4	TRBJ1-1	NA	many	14	CASSLGTLGGEAFF	TGTGCCAGCAGTTTGGGGACCTTGGGCGGTGAAGCTTTCTTT
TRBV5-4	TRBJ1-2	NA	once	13	CASSTTSNYGYTF	TGTGCCAGCAGCACGACAAGTAACTATGGCTACACCTTC
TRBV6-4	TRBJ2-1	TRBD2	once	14	CASSDSSGGGEQFF	TGTGCCAGCAGTGACTCTAGCGGGGGAGGTGAGCAGTTCTTC
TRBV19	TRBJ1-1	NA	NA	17	CASSAGGEEMGGTEAFF	TGTGCCAGTAGCGCGGGCGGTGAGGAGATGGGCGGAACTGAAGCTTTCTTT
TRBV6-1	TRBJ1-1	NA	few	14	CASSEDPGNTEAFF	TGTGCCAGCAGTGAAGACCCAGGGAACACTGAAGCTTTCTTT
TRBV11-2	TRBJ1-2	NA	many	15	CASSLVGGASSGYTF	TGTGCCAGCAGCTTAGTGGGGGGCGCTTCATCTGGCTACACCTTC
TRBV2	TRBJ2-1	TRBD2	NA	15	CASSLAVWGGDEQFF	TGTGCCAGCAGTTTAGCCGTCTGGGGGGGGGATGAGCAGTTCTTC
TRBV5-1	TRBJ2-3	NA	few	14	CASSLDGQTDTQYF	TGCGCCAGCAGCTTGGACGGACAGACAGATACGCAGTATTTT
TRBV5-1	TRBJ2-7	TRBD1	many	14	CASNPDREYDEQYF	TGCGCCAGCAACCCGGACAGGGAATACGACGAGCAGTACTTC
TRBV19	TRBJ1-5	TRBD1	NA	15	CASTQQGLLHQPQHF	TGTGCCAGTACACAACAGGGGCTGCTTCATCAGCCCCAGCATTTT
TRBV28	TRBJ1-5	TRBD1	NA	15	CASSHKDRGNQPQHF	TGTGCCAGCAGTCACAAAGACAGGGGCAATCAGCCCCAGCATTTT
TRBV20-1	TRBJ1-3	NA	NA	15	CSASSTGSSGNTIYF	TGCAGTGCTAGTTCGACGGGTTCCTCTGGAAACACCATATATTTT
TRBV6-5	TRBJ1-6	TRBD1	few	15	CASSYGTGAYSPLHF	TGTGCCAGCAGTTACGGGACAGGGGCCTATTCACCCCTCCACTTT
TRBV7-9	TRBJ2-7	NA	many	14	CASSTQDGSYEQYF	TGTGCCAGCAGCACCCAGGACGGCTCCTACGAGCAGTACTTC
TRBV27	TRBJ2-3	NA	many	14	CASSLVGLTDTQYF	TGTGCCAGCAGTTTGGTGGGCCTTACAGATACGCAGTATTTT
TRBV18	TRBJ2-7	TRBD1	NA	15	CANSPGTGVTYEQYF	TGTGCCAACTCACCCGGGACAGGTGTCACCTACGAGCAGTACTTC
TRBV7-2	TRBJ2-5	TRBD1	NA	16	CASSPPGQGLLKTQYF	TGTGCCAGCTCACCACCGGGACAGGGGCTCTTGAAGACCCAGTACTTC
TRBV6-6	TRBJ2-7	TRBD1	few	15	CASSYSAGQVYEQYF	TGTGCCAGCAGTTACTCGGCAGGACAGGTGTACGAGCAGTACTTC
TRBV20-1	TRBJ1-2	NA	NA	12	CSPYEGNYGYTF	TGCAGCCCGTACGAGGGGAACTATGGCTACACCTTC
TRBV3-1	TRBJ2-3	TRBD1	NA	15	CASSQERGPTDTQYF	TGTGCCAGCAGCCAAGAAAGGGGGCCCACAGATACGCAGTATTTT
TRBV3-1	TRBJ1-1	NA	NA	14	CASSQVSRSTEAFF	TGTGCCAGCAGCCAAGTTTCTCGGTCCACTGAAGCTTTCTTT
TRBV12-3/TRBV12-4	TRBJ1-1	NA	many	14	CASSFVGLGTEAFF	TGTGCCAGCAGTTTCGTGGGCTTGGGGACTGAAGCTTTCTTT